The 14 T cell receptor beta chains below were found in one sample sequenced in a study of cytomegalovirus exposure and HLA in healthy donors. The PCR ran on 60 Vbeta and 13 Jbeta primers. Profiling relied on immunoSEQ multiplex PCR, and the TCRdb table lists in-frame clones only, not all of them. The data contain some 200,000 clones, roughly 80% of them seen just once; the ten biggest clones take up 5.5% to 7%. Input material: PBMCs. These receptors came from a woman aged 50 to 65 in good health and CMV-seropositive.

The gene calls are TRBV28 and TRBJ2-7; D ambiguous. This CDR3 is built from 13 residues. CDR1 is MDHEN and CDR2 is SYDVKM in the germline V gene. The V and J ends lost 1 base and 3 bases respectively, with 7 bases between them. CDR3 protein: CASSLSIYYEQYF. The CDR3 DNA is TGTGCCAGCAGTTTATCGATCTACTACGAGCAGTACTTC.

V gene TRBV7-6 combines with J gene TRBJ2-5, with D maybe TRBD1 (6 bases). CDR1 and CDR2 (germline): SGHVS, FNYEAQ. Trimming removed 4 bases from V and 1 base from J, with 10 bases in between. The CDR3 covers 14 residues. The DNA for the CDR3 is TGTGCCAGCAGCTCCGGGACAACCCAAGAGACCCAGTACTTC. It codes for CASSSGTTQETQYF.

The gene calls are TRBV29-1 and TRBJ1-5, with 7 bases that match TRBD1. Germline-derived CDR1 and CDR2 are SQVTM and ANQGSEA. J was trimmed by 1 base and V by 5 bases; bases with no gene match: 8. The CDR3 runs to 15 residues. CDR3 in amino acids: CSVCEGAMSNQPQHF. The DNA for the CDR3 is TGCAGCGTTTGTGAGGGGGCAATGAGCAATCAGCCCCAGCATTTT.

V and J are TRBV27 and TRBJ1-5; D might be TRBD1 (6 bases). The CDR3 is 13 residues long. The germline V and J ends were trimmed by 2 bases and 6 bases, with 8 bases remaining between them. Germline V gene sequence: CDR1 MNHEY, CDR2 SMNVEV (reference sequence). The CDR3 sequence is CASSLPDSQPQHF. The CDR3 nucleotides read TGTGCCAGCAGTTTACCGGACAGTCAGCCCCAGCATTTT.

The rearrangement uses TRBV5-1 and TRBJ1-2; the D gene is possibly TRBD1 (5 bases). The CDR3 covers 17 residues. Germline V gene data show CDR1 as SGHRS and CDR2 as YFSETQ. The V end was cut by 0 bases, the J end by 4 bases, with 19 bases between. DNA of the CDR3: TGCGCCAGCAGCTTGGGAGTAGGAGGGGCAGGTGGCTATGGCTACACCTTC. Translation: CASSLGVGGAGGYGYTF.

The chain links TRBV2 to TRBJ2-5; 7 nucleotides align to TRBD1. J was trimmed by 1 base and V by 6 bases; bases with no gene match: 5. This CDR3 has 14 residues. CDR1 is SNHLY, CDR2 FYNNEI, per germline. The CDR3 DNA sequence: TGTGCCAGCAGGCTGACAGGGCCCCAAGAGACCCAGTACTTC. Its translation is CASRLTGPQETQYF. Full variable domain (rest looked up from reference TRBV2 and TRBJ2-5): EPEVTQTPSHQVTQMGQEVILRCVPISNHLYFYWYRQILGQKVEFLVSFYNNEISEKSEIFDDQFSVERPDGSNFTLKIRSTKLEDSAMYFCASRLTGPQETQYFGPGTRLLVL.

The chain recombines TRBV19 with TRBJ1-3; tentatively, D is TRBD1 (6 bases). Trimming removed 5 bases at V and 4 bases at J, with 21 bases between. Germline V lookup: CDR1 LNHDA, CDR2 SQIVND (reference sequence). The CDR3 consists of 17 residues. The CDR3 region is CASSDWPGQSVGNTIYF. CDR3 bases: TGTGCCAGTAGTGACTGGCCGGGACAATCAGTGGGAAACACCATATATTTT. Drawing the rest from reference TRBV19 and TRBJ1-3, the complete variable domain is DGGITQSPKYLFRKEGQNVTLSCEQNLNHDAMYWYRQDPGQGLRLIYYSQIVNDFQKGDIAEGYSVSREKKESFPLTVTSAQKNPTAFYLCASSDWPGQSVGNTIYFGEGSWLTVV.

The chain links TRBV27 to TRBJ2-3, with TRBD2 matching 12 bases. Trimming removed 5 bases from V and 0 bases from J; junction bases left unmatched: 12. Germline values: CDR1 MNHEY, CDR2 SMNVEV (reference sequence). The length of the CDR3 is 19 residues. Written as DNA, the CDR3 is TGTGCCAGCAGTCCCCACCCCCGACTAGCGGGGGTCAGCACAGATACGCAGTATTTT. Translation: CASSPHPRLAGVSTDTQYF.

V is TRBV6-6 and J is TRBJ2-7, with D perhaps TRBD1 (6 bases). This CDR3 spans 14 amino acids. The V and J ends lost 5 bases and 4 bases respectively, with 15 bases between them. Germline CDR1 MNHNY, CDR2 SVGAGI (reference sequence). CDR3 bases: TGTGCCAGCAGTAGGGTGGCTCAGGGGTACGAGCAGTACTTC. Its protein product is CASSRVAQGYEQYF.

The rearrangement uses TRBV18 and TRBJ2-2, with D maybe TRBD2 (5 bases). Trimming took 2 bases from V and 5 from J, leaving 12 bases between them. The germline gives CDR1 KGHSH, CDR2 LQKENI. The length of the CDR3 is 15 residues. CDR3 nucleotides: TGTGCCAGCTCACCAGAGGGCAGGTTAACCGGGGAGCTGTTTTTT. Encoded protein: CASSPEGRLTGELFF.

Only one count was recorded for this clone. The V gene is TRBV10-3, the J gene TRBJ2-2; TRBD1 agrees at 7 bases. The CDR3 totals 15 residues. V lost 4 bases to trimming and J lost 3 bases; unmatched junction nucleotides: 5. CDR1 is ENHRY, CDR2 SYGVKD, per germline. The CDR3 reads CAISGGQRDTGELFF. In nucleotides, the CDR3 is TGTGCCATCAGTGGGGGACAGAGGGACACCGGGGAGCTGTTTTTT.

The chain carries TRBV5-1 and TRBJ1-2; TRBD1 agrees at 9 bases. The CDR3 length is 14 residues. Germline values: CDR1 SGHRS, CDR2 YFSETQ. The V segment lost 8 bases and the J segment 4 bases; nucleotides outside the gene matches: 9. CDR3 protein: CASQHRDRAYGYTF. DNA for the CDR3: TGCGCCAGTCAGCATCGGGACAGGGCCTATGGCTACACCTTC.

The rearrangement joins TRBV19 to TRBJ2-5, with 9 bases identical to TRBD2. The germline gives CDR1 LNHDA, CDR2 SQIVND (reference sequence). The CDR3 spans 17 residues. Trimming took 3 bases from V and 5 from J; bases not matched to a gene: 13. In DNA form, the CDR3 reads TGTGCCAGTAGTATCCCTAGCGGGACTTCTTTAGGGGAGACCCAGTACTTC. Translated: CASSIPSGTSLGETQYF.

V and J are TRBV2 and TRBJ2-5; 8 nucleotides agree with TRBD1. After removal of 6 bases from V and 5 bases from J, the junction contained 11 bases not matched to a gene. The CDR3 runs 15 residues. Germline lookup yields CDR1 SNHLY and CDR2 FYNNEI. The CDR3 here is CASRPDRGFEETQYF. The CDR3 DNA reads as TGTGCCAGCAGACCCGACAGGGGTTTTGAGGAGACCCAGTACTTC.